This T cell receptor (beta chain) was found in a study of T-cell memory formation after mild COVID-19. The CDR3 loop spans 15 amino acids. The germline V gene encodes CDR1 MNHEY and CDR2 SMNVEV (reference sequence). Trimming pared 3 bases from V and 5 bases from J, leaving 14 bases between. TCRdb reprocessed the 5' RACE reads via MiXCR and lists one record per CDR3 protein. The sample records around 390,000 distinct CDR3 sequences, approximately 16% being singletons. This clonotype appeared a few times. The chain has TRBV27 and TRBJ2-1, with D tentatively TRBD1 (5 bases). Sequenced input: PBMCs or a T cell subset sorted from them (not recorded which). This TCR derives from a man younger than 35 who had mild COVID-19 (a few samples of this study predate the infection). Cell type and time point are not known. DNA for the CDR3: TGTGCCAGCAGTTTTTTCGTTGGGGCGGACAATGAGCAGTTCTTC. It yields the protein CASSFFVGADNEQFF.